What follows are 20 T cell receptor beta chains derived from one specimen sequenced in a study of T cell responses to AZD1222 COVID-19 vaccine. Clones were sequenced by immunoSEQ multiplex PCR, and TCRdb holds only the in-frame ones, with some missing. The sample includes 70,000 to 90,000 clones, approximately 85% of them seen just once. The sample here was peripheral blood, taken 28 days after the second AZD1222 dose. The origin of the receptors is an adult who received the AZD1222 COVID-19 vaccine.

The chain uses TRBV28 and TRBJ1-2, with D maybe TRBD1 (6 bases). The CDR3 is 12 residues long. Germline V gene sequence: CDR1 MDHEN, CDR2 SYDVKM. The DNA of the CDR3 is TGTGCTACCGGCAGGGGTGACTATGGCTACACCTTC. As protein: CATGRGDYGYTF.

This clone is deemed large. The chain recombines TRBV2 with TRBJ2-7; 8 bases map to TRBD1. CDR1 SNHLY and CDR2 FYNNEI come from the germline V gene. V trimming: 8 bases; J trimming: 4 bases; junction bases outside the gene matches: 7. The CDR3 contains 13 residues. DNA for the CDR3: TGTGCCAGCTACAGGGGGGATTCGTACGAGCAGTACTTC. Translating gives CASYRGDSYEQYF.

V is TRBV27 and J is TRBJ2-2; no clear D gene. Germline V gene lookup returns CDR1 MNHEY and CDR2 SMNVEV (reference sequence). V was trimmed by 4 bases and J by 0 bases, leaving 6 bases between them. The length of the CDR3 is 14 residues. The DNA for the CDR3 is TGTGCCAGCAGTTCCTGGGCGAACACCGGGGAGCTGTTTTTT. Its translation: CASSSWANTGELFF.

The chain is built from TRBV18 and TRBJ1-2, with D uncertain. The CDR3 length is 13 residues. Trimming removed 0 bases from V and 8 bases from J, with 10 bases in between. Germline values: CDR1 KGHSH, CDR2 LQKENI. CDR3 nucleotides: TGTGCCAGCTCACCACCCTCAGGCTGGGGCTACACCTTC. Translated: CASSPPSGWGYTF.

J is TRBJ2-6 and V is TRBV5-6, with D perhaps given as TRBD1 or TRBD2 (5 bases each). Trimming took 4 bases from V and 0 from J, leaving 17 bases between them. The CDR3 has 18 amino acids. Germline V lookup: CDR1 SGHDT, CDR2 YYEEEE. This CDR3 is CASSGGTAIPSGANVLTF. CDR3 nucleotides: TGTGCCAGCAGCGGTGGGACCGCCATACCCTCTGGGGCCAACGTCCTGACTTTC.

V is TRBV19 and J is TRBJ2-4, with D possibly being TRBD1 (6 bases). The V end lost 3 bases, the J end lost 3 bases, and 15 bases lay between the germline ends. Per germline, CDR1 LNHDA and CDR2 SQIVND (reference sequence). This CDR3 has 16 amino acids. CDR3 amino acids: CASSIRAETGKNIQYF. DNA for the CDR3: TGTGCCAGTAGTATTAGGGCGGAGACAGGCAAAAACATTCAGTACTTC.

V is TRBV6-2 or TRBV6-3 and J is TRBJ1-2; D not certain. The germline V gene encodes CDR1 MNHEY and CDR2 SVGEGT. The CDR3 is made up of 16 amino acids. V gave up 6 bases and J gave up 6 bases, with 23 bases separating them. The CDR3, as DNA: TGTGCCAGCAGCAGGACGGTACCCAGTCTTTTGCATGGCTACACCTTC. Amino acids: CASSRTVPSLLHGYTF.

The sample holds a few counts of this clone. The same CDR3 is also encoded by other DNA sequences in this sample. The rearrangement links TRBV5-1 to TRBJ1-5; D not resolved. This CDR3 has 13 residues. Trimming took 0 bases from V and 4 from J, leaving 5 bases between them. Germline lookup yields CDR1 SGHRS and CDR2 YFSETQ. The CDR3 loop reads CASSLGANQPQHF. The CDR3 bases are TGCGCCAGCAGCTTGGGGGCAAATCAGCCCCAGCATTTT. Variable domain in full (rest from reference TRBV5-1 and TRBJ1-5): KAGVTQTPRYLIKTRGQQVTLSCSPISGHRSVSWYQQTPGQGLQFLFEYFSETQRNKGNFPGRFSGRQFSNSRSEMNVSTLELGDSALYLCASSLGANQPQHFGDGTRLSIL.

The J gene is TRBJ1-5, the V gene TRBV6-5; D is perhaps TRBD1 (6 bases). Trimming stripped 6 bases from V and 5 bases from J, with 11 bases between. This CDR3 has 13 amino acids. The germline gives CDR1 MNHEY, CDR2 SVGAGI. CDR3 loop: CASSGQTYQPQHF. As DNA, the CDR3 is TGTGCCAGCAGCGGACAGACATATCAGCCCCAGCATTTT.

The rearrangement uses TRBV19 and TRBJ1-6; D unresolved. Germline values: CDR1 LNHDA, CDR2 SQIVND (reference sequence). The CDR3 consists of 13 residues. Trimming removed 6 bases from V and 12 bases from J, with 15 bases in between. The CDR3 region has the DNA TGTGCCAGTAGGCCGGGTGGGAATGTACCCCTCCACTTT. Its translation: CASRPGGNVPLHF.

V and J are TRBV19 and TRBJ1-1; the D is unclear. The germline gives CDR1 LNHDA, CDR2 SQIVND (reference sequence). Trimming removed 5 bases from V and 1 base from J, with 8 bases in between. The CDR3 length is 13 residues. CDR3 DNA sequence: TGTGCCAGTAGTCCCCCTAGGAACACTGAAGCTTTCTTT. Protein product: CASSPPRNTEAFF.

The chain couples TRBV5-5 to TRBJ1-6; the D is unclear. Trimming pared 0 bases from V and 4 bases from J, leaving 8 bases between. This CDR3 is built from 15 residues. Per the germline V gene, CDR1 is SGHKS and CDR2 is YYEKEE (reference sequence). The DNA of the CDR3 is TGTGCCAGCAGCTTGGCCGCCAATTATAATTCACCCCTCCACTTT. Its translation: CASSLAANYNSPLHF.

The chain couples TRBV6-5 to TRBJ1-4; TRBD1 is a possible D gene (6 bases). CDR1 MNHEY and CDR2 SVGAGI come from the germline V gene. Between the trimmed V and J ends, which lost 8 bases and 10 bases, there was a span of 14 bases. The CDR3 is made up of 12 amino acids. CDR3 in amino acids: CASGTTAGKLFF. As DNA, the CDR3 is TGTGCCAGCGGGACAACCGCCGGAAAACTGTTTTTT.

This clone showed up many times. The chain has TRBV11-2 and TRBJ1-2, with D unresolved. V gave up 5 bases and J gave up 0 bases, with 16 bases separating them. CDR1 and CDR2 (germline): SGHAT, FQNNGV. This CDR3 contains 16 residues. The CDR3 DNA sequence: TGTGCCAGCAGCCCGATCGTCAGGAATACTAACTATGGCTACACCTTC. Translation gives CASSPIVRNTNYGYTF. The full variable domain, rest sourced from reference TRBV11-2 and TRBJ1-2, is EAGVAQSPRYKIIEKRQSVAFWCNPISGHATLYWYQQILGQGPKLLIQFQNNGVVDDSQLPKDRFSAERLKGVDSTLKIQPAKLEDSAVYLCASSPIVRNTNYGYTFGSGTRLTVV.

In this sample, this clone turned up once. The V call is TRBV6-1, the J call TRBJ1-5; D not resolved. V dropped 3 bases and J dropped 7 bases, with 13 bases sitting between them. Germline V gene sequence: CDR1 MNHNS, CDR2 SASEGT. The CDR3 consists of 14 residues. DNA for the CDR3: TGTGCCAGCAGTGAGGGTAACAGAAAACAGCCCCAGCATTTT. Amino acids: CASSEGNRKQPQHF.

The chain has TRBV5-1 and TRBJ1-2; TRBD1 aligns across 10 bases. The CDR3 spans 16 residues. J lost 4 bases, V lost 8 bases, and 14 bases had no gene match. The germline CDR1 and CDR2 sequences are SGHRS and YFSETQ. The DNA for the CDR3 is TGCGCCAGTTCTCACTCCACGGGACAGGGGAGCTATGGCTACACCTTC. Its protein product is CASSHSTGQGSYGYTF.

V and J are TRBV7-8 and TRBJ2-1, with D possibly TRBD2 on 7 matching bases. Trimming removed 5 bases at V and 7 bases at J, with 21 bases between. The CDR3 sequence is 16 residues long. CDR1 and CDR2 from the germline V gene are SGHVS and FQNEAQ. CDR3 protein: CASSLIGGGALNEQFF. CDR3 nucleotides: TGTGCCAGCAGCCTAATTGGTGGGGGGGCCCTGAATGAGCAGTTCTTC.

The genes are TRBV2 and TRBJ2-6, with D possibly matching TRBD1 (5 bases). CDR3 length: 15 residues. Germline-derived CDR1 and CDR2 are SNHLY and FYNNEI. V lost 4 bases to trimming and J lost 1 base, with 8 bases between them. The CDR3 nucleotides are TGTGCCAGCAGTGTCAGGGATTCTGGGGCCAACGTCCTGACTTTC. Residues: CASSVRDSGANVLTF.

The CDR3 spells CASSPQGYYGYTF. The CDR3 DNA reads TGTGCCAGCTCACCACAGGGGTACTATGGCTACACCTTC. This chain links TRBV18 with TRBJ1-2, with D possibly TRBD1 on 5 matching bases. CDR1 is KGHSH and CDR2 is LQKENI in the germline V gene. V was cut by 1 base and J by 3 bases, with 6 bases left in between. The CDR3 covers 13 residues.

The V call is TRBV11-3, the J call TRBJ1-1, with D hard to call. Between the trimmed V and J ends, which lost 2 bases and 1 base, there was a span of 8 bases. The CDR3 length is 14 residues. Germline CDR1 SGHNT, CDR2 YENEEA. The CDR3 region has the DNA TGTGCCAGCAGCTTACCGGTGCAGAACACTGAAGCTTTCTTT. This codes for CASSLPVQNTEAFF.